The 10 T cell receptor beta chains listed next were all sequenced from one sample in a study of Ad26.COV2.S vaccination and SARS-CoV-2 variants. Specified treatment: 19 received Ad26.COV2.S at low or high dose, single or two shots; about 5 received placebo; per-sample allocation not given. Specimen acquisition occurred on day 63 following the initial vaccine or placebo injection. Assay: immunoSEQ multiplex PCR; the TCRdb copy retains only in-frame clones and omits some. The sample lists about 380,000 clones, 83% occurring once. The source material was peripheral blood, sampled in a trial of Ad26.COV2.S vaccine versus placebo. The source of these receptors is a person between 18 and 65 years old who received the Ad26.COV2.S COVID-19 vaccine or a placebo.

The chain combines TRBV3-1 (or the pseudogene TRBV3-2) with TRBJ2-3; D possibly corresponds to TRBD2 (5 bases). The CDR3 totals 14 residues. Trimming took off 3 bases at V and 4 bases at J, with 11 bases between the two ends. Germline loops: CDR1 LGHDT, CDR2 YNNKEL (reference sequence). The CDR3 loop is CASSHTSVADTQYF. CDR3 sequence (DNA): TGTGCCAGCAGCCACACTAGTGTAGCAGATACGCAGTATTTT.

The rearrangement uses TRBV2 and TRBJ2-3; D possibly corresponds to TRBD2 (5 bases). V was trimmed by 8 bases and J by 1 base, leaving 7 bases between them. The CDR3 totals 12 residues. Germline CDR1 is SNHLY and CDR2 is FYNNEI. The CDR3 loop is CASVSGTDTQYF. In DNA, the CDR3 is TGTGCCAGCGTTAGCGGCACAGATACGCAGTATTTT. The complete variable domain, with remaining parts taken from reference TRBV2 and TRBJ2-3, reads EPEVTQTPSHQVTQMGQEVILRCVPISNHLYFYWYRQILGQKVEFLVSFYNNEISEKSEIFDDQFSVERPDGSNFTLKIRSTKLEDSAMYFCASVSGTDTQYFGPGTRLTVL.

V gene TRBV6-5 combines with J gene TRBJ2-1; 12 bases match TRBD1. The CDR3 is made up of 15 amino acids. Unmatched junction bases numbered 4, after V lost 6 bases and J lost 4 bases. Germline V gene data show CDR1 as MNHEY and CDR2 as SVGAGI. CDR3 nucleotide sequence: TGTGCCAGCAGGGGGACAGGGGGCCTTTACAATGAGCAGTTCTTC. It specifies CASRGTGGLYNEQFF.

Concerning this clone: This same CDR3 is encoded by further DNA sequences in the sample. The chain uses TRBV7-3 and TRBJ2-5; tentatively, D is TRBD2 (5 bases). V was cut by 5 bases and J by 2 bases, with 9 bases left in between. Germline-derived CDR1 and CDR2 are SGHTA and FQGTGA. This CDR3 is built from 13 residues. CDR3 sequence (DNA): TGTGCCAGCAGCCGGGGATCACAAGAGACCCAGTACTTC. This encodes CASSRGSQETQYF. Full variable domain (remainder filled in from reference TRBV7-3 and TRBJ2-5): GAGVSQTPSNKVTEKGKYVELRCDPISGHTALYWYRQSLGQGPEFLIYFQGTGAADDSGLPNDRFFAVRPEGSVSTLKIQRTERGDSAVYLCASSRGSQETQYFGPGTRLLVL.

This chain joins TRBV27 and TRBJ1-1; D is uncertain. The germline V gene encodes CDR1 MNHEY and CDR2 SMNVEV (reference sequence). This CDR3 contains 15 residues. V lost 2 bases and J 3 bases, leaving 13 bases between the germline ends. The DNA for the CDR3 is TGTGCCAGCAGTTTACGGACGGGGAACGACACTGAAGCTTTCTTT. Translating gives CASSLRTGNDTEAFF.

The CDR3 sequence is CASSPRGSGGYEQYF. The CDR3 DNA reads TGTGCCAGCAGTCCTCGGGGTAGCGGGGGCTACGAGCAGTACTTC. The chain employs TRBV6-5 and TRBJ2-7; 9 bases match TRBD2. The CDR3 has 15 amino acids. Germline CDR1 and CDR2: MNHEY and SVGAGI. J gave up 3 bases and V 5 bases, and 8 bases lay outside the gene matches.

This chain uses TRBV9 with TRBJ2-3; D not resolved. The CDR3 covers 13 residues. Germline CDR1 and CDR2: SGDLS and YYNGEE. Between the trimmed V and J ends, which lost 2 bases and 6 bases, there was a span of 10 bases. The CDR3 region is CASSVSTGDTQYF. CDR3 sequence (DNA): TGTGCCAGCAGCGTGTCAACGGGCGATACGCAGTATTTT.

J is TRBJ2-1 and V is TRBV7-9, with D perhaps TRBD2 (5 bases). V shed 2 bases and J shed 4 bases, with 12 bases lying between them. CDR3 length equals 15 residues. Germline CDR1 is SEHNR and CDR2 is FQNEAQ (reference sequence). The CDR3 region has the DNA TGTGCCAGCAGCTTAAGCACTAGGACTTACAATGAGCAGTTCTTC. Protein: CASSLSTRTYNEQFF.

The V and J genes are TRBV4-2 and TRBJ2-1; D is uncertain. Trimming left V 0 bases short and J 2 bases short, with 11 bases between. The CDR3 has 16 residues. Germline-derived CDR1 and CDR2 are LGHNA and YNFKEQ. DNA of the CDR3: TGTGCCAGCAGCCAAGATGAACTCCCCCCCTACAATGAGCAGTTCTTC. Translating it yields CASSQDELPPYNEQFF.

The chain combines TRBV9 with TRBJ2-7, with TRBD2 matching over 15 bases. Germline V gives CDR1 SGDLS, CDR2 YYNGEE. The CDR3 length is 15 residues. J lost 6 bases, V lost 4 bases, and 5 bases had no gene match. The CDR3 protein is CASSTGLAGGLEQYF. In DNA form, the CDR3 reads TGTGCCAGCAGCACCGGACTAGCGGGGGGGCTCGAGCAGTACTTC.